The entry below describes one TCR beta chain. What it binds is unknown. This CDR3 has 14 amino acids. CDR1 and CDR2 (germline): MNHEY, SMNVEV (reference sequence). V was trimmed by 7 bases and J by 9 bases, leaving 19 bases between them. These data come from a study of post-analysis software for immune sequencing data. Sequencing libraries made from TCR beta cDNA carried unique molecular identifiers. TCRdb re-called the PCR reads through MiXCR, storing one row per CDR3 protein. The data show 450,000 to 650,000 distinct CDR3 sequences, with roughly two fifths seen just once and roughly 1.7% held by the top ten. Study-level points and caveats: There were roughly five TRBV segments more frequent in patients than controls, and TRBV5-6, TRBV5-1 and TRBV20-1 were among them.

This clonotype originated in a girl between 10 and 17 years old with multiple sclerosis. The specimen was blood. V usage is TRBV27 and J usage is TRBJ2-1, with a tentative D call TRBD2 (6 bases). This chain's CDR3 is CASTQGLHQAEQFF. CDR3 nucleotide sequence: TGTGCCAGCACCCAGGGACTCCACCAGGCTGAGCAGTTCTTC.